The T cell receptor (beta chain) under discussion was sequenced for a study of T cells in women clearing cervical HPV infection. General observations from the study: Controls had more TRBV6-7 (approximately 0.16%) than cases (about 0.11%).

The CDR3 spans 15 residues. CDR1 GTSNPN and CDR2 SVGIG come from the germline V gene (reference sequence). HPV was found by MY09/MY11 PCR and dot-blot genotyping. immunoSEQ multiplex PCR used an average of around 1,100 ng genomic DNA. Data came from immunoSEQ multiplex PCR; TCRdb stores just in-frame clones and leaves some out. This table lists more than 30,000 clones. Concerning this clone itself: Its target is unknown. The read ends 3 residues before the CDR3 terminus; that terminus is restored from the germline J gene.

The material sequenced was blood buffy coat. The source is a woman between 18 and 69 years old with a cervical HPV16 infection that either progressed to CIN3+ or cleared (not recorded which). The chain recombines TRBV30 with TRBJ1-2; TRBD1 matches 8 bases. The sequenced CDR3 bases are TGTGCCTGGAGTCTCCCGGACAGGGATGCCGACGAC. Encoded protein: CAWSLPDRDADD. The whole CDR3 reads CAWSLPDRDADDYTF.